This T cell receptor beta chain was retrieved from a study of cytomegalovirus exposure and HLA in healthy donors. Notes on this clone: Its antigen is undetermined.

The V and J ends lost 6 bases and 2 bases, in that order; junction bases with no gene match: 6. This CDR3 contains 17 residues. Germline CDR1 is LGHNA and CDR2 is YSLEER. In the PCR, 60 Vbeta and 13 Jbeta primers were used. Only in-frame clones appear in the TCRdb table, and some are missing; sequencing was by immunoSEQ multiplex PCR. The top ten clones hold roughly 7% of a sample with some 96,000 clones, under 80% of them seen once. General observations from the study: The authors listed 150 to 200 TCR beta chains as cytomegalovirus-associated.

This receptor was taken from a man aged 35 to 55 in good health and CMV-seropositive. The sequencing sample was made of PBMCs. The chain carries TRBV4-3 and TRBJ2-2, with 13 nucleotides matching TRBD2. The CDR3: CASRAGTSGINTGELFF. CDR3 DNA: TGCGCCAGCAGGGCCGGGACTAGCGGGATCAACACCGGGGAGCTGTTTTTT.